Shown below are 8 T cell receptor beta chains from a single sample sequenced in a study of shared T cell receptors in the human thymus (dated by TCRdb to 2020 to 2022). Receptor amplification or capture employed the immunoSEQ multiplex PCR assay. TCRdb obtained this table from immuneACCESS and retained in-frame rearrangements with V and J assigned. These tables miss some clones; where compared with another copy, unresolved V genes account for less than half of the shortfall, and the remainder is unexplained. Counted in this sample were hundreds of thousands of clones; over 75% of them appeared once. The ten largest make up more than 0.009% of the sample. The data were also submitted as part of a second study, on human thymus T cells.

The sample comprised thymocytes. These receptors were collected from a boy in the first two years of life with a congenital heart defect. Donor details come from another sample of the same person, matched by shared clones.

V is TRBV15 and J is TRBJ1-1, with D maybe TRBD1 (5 bases). CDR1 LNHNV and CDR2 YYDKDF come from the germline V gene (reference sequence). The length of the CDR3 is 16 residues. V was pared by 2 bases and J by 2 bases, with 15 bases between. CDR3 loop: CATSRLTGAGNTEAFF. CDR3 in DNA: TGTGCCACCAGCAGACTCACTGGGGCAGGAAACACTGAAGCTTTCTTT.

The chain has TRBV6-6 and TRBJ2-7; tentatively, D is TRBD1 (6 bases). In germline, CDR1 is MNHNY, CDR2 SVGAGI (reference sequence). The CDR3 runs 13 residues. V dropped 9 bases and J dropped 2 bases, with 14 bases sitting between them. DNA of the CDR3: TGTGCCAGTAGCAGGGGTGAAACCTACGAGCAGTACTTC. It codes for CASSRGETYEQYF.

The chain recombines TRBV5-6 with TRBJ2-3, with TRBD2 identical over 7 bases. J was trimmed by 6 bases and V by 4 bases; bases with no gene match: 14. This CDR3 region has 16 residues. Per germline, CDR1 SGHDT and CDR2 YYEEEE. CDR3 sequence reads: CASSTLRLALQDTQYF. CDR3 nucleotide sequence: TGTGCCAGCAGCACTTTACGACTAGCCCTTCAGGATACGCAGTATTTT. Filled out from reference TRBV5-6 and TRBJ2-3, the complete variable domain reads DAGVTQSPTHLIKTRGQQVTLRCSPKSGHDTVSWYQQALGQGPQFIFQYYEEEERQRGNFPDRFSGHQFPNYSSELNVNALLLGDSALYLCASSTLRLALQDTQYFGPGTRLTVL.

V and J are TRBV5-6 and TRBJ2-1; D possibly corresponds to TRBD1 (5 bases). The V gene lost 0 bases and the J gene lost 5 bases, with 12 bases spanning the gap. This CDR3 is built from 15 residues. Germline lookup yields CDR1 SGHDT and CDR2 YYEEEE. The CDR3 reads CASSLVRDGNNEQFF. The CDR3 bases are TGTGCCAGCAGCTTGGTCAGGGATGGGAACAATGAGCAGTTCTTC.

A single count supports this clone. This sequence joins TRBV30 and TRBJ2-2; 11 bases align to TRBD2. V lost 5 bases, J lost 0 bases, and 26 bases stayed unmatched. CDR3 length equals 23 residues. CDR1 is GTSNPN and CDR2 is SVGIG in the germline V gene (reference sequence). The CDR3 protein is CAWAASFISGTSGPTSNTGELFF. CDR3 in DNA: TGTGCCTGGGCCGCCTCGTTTATATCCGGGACTAGCGGACCGACCTCGAACACCGGGGAGCTGTTTTTT.

The table lists this clone with a count of one. The chain couples TRBV4-3 to TRBJ2-1; 8 nucleotides line up with TRBD2. V was pared by 1 base and J by 1 base, with 3 bases of the junction left unmatched. In germline, CDR1 is LGHNA, CDR2 YSLEER. This CDR3 has 16 amino acids. The CDR3 DNA sequence: TGCGCCAGCAGCCAAGGGGGCGGGAGGTCCTACAATGAGCAGTTCTTC. Amino acid sequence: CASSQGGGRSYNEQFF.

The chain employs TRBV6-5 and TRBJ1-1, with D possibly being TRBD1 (5 bases). Germline-derived CDR1 and CDR2 are MNHEY and SVGAGI. This CDR3 has 16 residues. With 0 bases removed from V and 0 bases from J, the gap between germline ends came to 11 bases. The CDR3 sequence: CASSYSGRAMNTEAFF. CDR3 nucleotides: TGTGCCAGCAGTTACTCGGGCAGGGCCATGAACACTGAAGCTTTCTTT.

The chain joins TRBV12-5 to TRBJ2-7; weak D call: TRBD1 (6 bases). The germline gives CDR1 LGHNT, CDR2 FRNRAP. This CDR3 region has 13 residues. Trimming left V 3 bases short and J 2 bases short, with 8 bases between. The CDR3 DNA follows: TGTGCTAGTGGTTTCGGACAGCCCTACGAGCAGTACTTC. The encoded protein is CASGFGQPYEQYF.